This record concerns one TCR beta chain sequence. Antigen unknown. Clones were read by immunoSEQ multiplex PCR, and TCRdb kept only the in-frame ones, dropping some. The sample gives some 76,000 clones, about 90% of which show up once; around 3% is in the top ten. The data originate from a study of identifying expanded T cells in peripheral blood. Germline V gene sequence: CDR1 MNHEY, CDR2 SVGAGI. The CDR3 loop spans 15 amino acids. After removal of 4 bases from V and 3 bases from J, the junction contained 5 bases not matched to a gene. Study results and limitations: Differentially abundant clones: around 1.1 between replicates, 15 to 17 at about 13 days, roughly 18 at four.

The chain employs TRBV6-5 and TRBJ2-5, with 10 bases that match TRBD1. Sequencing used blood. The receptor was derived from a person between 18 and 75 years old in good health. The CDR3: CASSSGTGAEETQYF. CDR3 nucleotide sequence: TGTGCCAGCAGTTCGGGGACAGGGGCGGAAGAGACCCAGTACTTC.